These T cell receptor beta chains were read from a single sample in a study of T-cell reconstitution after alpha-beta-depleted transplantation in children. In TCRdb, the PCR reads were re-called with MiXCR into one record per CDR3 protein. The sample shows hundreds of thousands of distinct CDR3 sequences, approximately 16% of them seen only once. The material sequenced was PBMCs from the stem cell graft donor, taken from the stem cell graft. Source of these receptors: a human donor who donated a stem cell graft to a child with acute myeloid leukemia. CDR3s include the opening cysteine and the closing phenylalanine or tryptophan. Clone size is not always given. Where it is, it says once, few, many or a class for expanded clones.

>TRBV5-6|NA
CASSPTGTFTGELFF
>TRBV6-2/TRBV6-3|many
CASLLAGGLSEQFF
>TRBV20-1|NA
CSAPQGNAEAFF
>TRBV24-1|many
CATREGAADTQYF
>TRBV9|NA
CASSDRDRGYEQYF
>TRBV29-1|NA
CSVEGASGGVPYNEQFF
>TRBV7-2|NA
CASSFLPQETQYF
>TRBV5-1|many
CASSLGGEAYNEQFF
>TRBV27|few
CASSLSFGGEAFF
>TRBV13|few
CASSPGRHRGNEQFF
>TRBV29-1|many
CSVGEDSNTEAFF
>TRBV27|NA
CASSHSGQGEIQPQHF
>TRBV25-1|NA
CASVGGELGGYEQFF
>TRBV20-1|many
CSASPLAGDYNEQFF
>TRBV12-3/TRBV12-4|once
CATWGSGGTQYF
>TRBV29-1|many
CSVVGLANTEAFF
>TRBV30|NA
CAWRAPGRNTEAFF
>TRBV6-2/TRBV6-3|few
CASSYVLGAGVETEAFF
>TRBV7-8|few
CASSSRSRVMNEKLFF
>TRBV20-1|NA
CSARDISGGRGYTF
>TRBV15|many
CATSSGMRRETQYF
>TRBV24-1|NA
CATSDSTGINQPQHF
>TRBV25-1|few
CASSVSESTSPLHF
>TRBV5-1|few
CASRAGEGAKNIQYF
>TRBV6-5|many
CASSYDSTYTDTQYF
>TRBV20-1|few
CSARATDMSLKPNSGANVLTF
>TRBV4-2|NA
CASSRNRDEAFF
>TRBV27|NA
CASRMRGAYNEQFF
>TRBV7-2|few
CASSSGVTTYQETQYF
>TRBV5-1|few
CASSLDAGGPFF
>TRBV29-1|many
CSVREDYEQYF
>TRBV7-9|few
CASSLPREKLFF
>TRBV6-6|many
CASSQGTGNTIYF
>TRBV10-3|many
CAIRGQESSYNSPLHF
>TRBV2|few
CASTGDRVDSPQHF
>TRBV10-3|NA
CAISESWERGSNQPQHF
>TRBV7-2|NA
CASSPPRWTDGYTF
>TRBV12-3/TRBV12-4|few
CASSPDGASSGANVLTF
>TRBV20-1|many
CSAARGPNYGYTF
>TRBV20-1|few
CSASDRDRGIYNEQFF
>TRBV7-2|few
CASTPRQGIAGEKLFF
>TRBV18|few
CASSPAGDNSPLHF
>TRBV20-1|many
CSAHLVGATEAFF
>TRBV6-1|few
CASRPQANEKLFF
>TRBV2|few
CASIGVSRTQYF
>TRBV6-2/TRBV6-3|many
CASNNAGGSYNEQFF
>TRBV25-1|many
CASSPTTRGGKNNEQFF
>TRBV20-1|many
CSAWTGQNNSPLHF
>TRBV21-1|NA
CASSPRGGTRYEQYF
>TRBV12-3/TRBV12-4|NA
CASTLGTRRGLQYF
>TRBV7-9|NA
CASSRPGGGEQFF
>TRBV5-6|NA
CASSLGHDGTGELFF
>TRBV6-5|few
CANLRGPEAFF
>TRBV11-2|NA
CASSFAASGETQYF
>TRBV28|NA
CASRLGDTQYF
>TRBV7-3|few
CASNLGPNTEAFF
>TRBV5-6|many
CASSSRRGAWGLF
>TRBV4-2|NA
CASSHLDRRPTGELFF
>TRBV20-1|many
CSASISTGPLNNEKLFF
>TRBV20-1|NA
CCARGLLGTSGRYQETQYF